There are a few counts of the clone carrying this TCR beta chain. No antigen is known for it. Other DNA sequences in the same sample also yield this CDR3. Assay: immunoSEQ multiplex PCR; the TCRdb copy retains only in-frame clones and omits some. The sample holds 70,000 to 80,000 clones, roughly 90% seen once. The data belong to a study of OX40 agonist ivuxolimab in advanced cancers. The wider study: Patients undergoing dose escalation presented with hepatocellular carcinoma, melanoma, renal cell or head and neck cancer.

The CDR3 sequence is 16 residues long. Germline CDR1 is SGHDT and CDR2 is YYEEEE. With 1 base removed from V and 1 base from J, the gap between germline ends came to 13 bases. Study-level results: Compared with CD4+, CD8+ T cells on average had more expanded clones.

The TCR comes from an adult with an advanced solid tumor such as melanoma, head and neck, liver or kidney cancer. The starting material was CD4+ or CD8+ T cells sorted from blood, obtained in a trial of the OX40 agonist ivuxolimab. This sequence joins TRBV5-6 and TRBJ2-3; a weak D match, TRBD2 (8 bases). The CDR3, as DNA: TGTGCCAGCAGCTTGCGGGGGGGACAGCGCACAGATACGCAGTATTTT. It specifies CASSLRGGQRTDTQYF. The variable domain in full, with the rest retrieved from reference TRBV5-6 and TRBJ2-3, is DAGVTQSPTHLIKTRGQQVTLRCSPKSGHDTVSWYQQALGQGPQFIFQYYEEEERQRGNFPDRFSGHQFPNYSSELNVNALLLGDSALYLCASSLRGGQRTDTQYFGPGTRLTVL.